Presented here are 7 T cell receptor beta chains from one specimen sequenced in a study of OX40 agonist ivuxolimab in advanced cancers. TCRdb keeps only in-frame clones here, not all; method: immunoSEQ multiplex PCR. The table records 150,000 to 190,000 clones, 85% to 95% of them present only once. Sample: CD4+ or CD8+ T cells sorted from blood, taken in a trial of the OX40 agonist ivuxolimab. The receptor set was obtained from an adult with an advanced solid tumor such as melanoma, head and neck, liver or kidney cancer.

J is TRBJ1-3 and V is TRBV30, with D uncertain. Trimming took 3 bases from V and 7 from J, leaving 13 bases between them. This CDR3 region has 13 residues. Per germline, CDR1 GTSNPN and CDR2 SVGIG (reference sequence). CDR3 loop: CAWSGRTFNTIYF. DNA of the CDR3: TGTGCCTGGAGCGGGAGGACGTTCAACACCATATATTTT.

The chain is built from TRBV5-5 and TRBJ1-5; possible D gene TRBD1, 6 bases. CDR1 and CDR2 from the germline V gene are SGHKS and YYEKEE (reference sequence). CDR3 length: 17 residues. Between the trimmed V and J ends, which lost 4 bases and 3 bases, there was a span of 20 bases. The chain's CDR3 is CASSPLLRTGYNQPQHF. DNA for the CDR3: TGTGCCAGCAGCCCTTTGCTACGAACAGGGTACAATCAGCCCCAGCATTTT.

The chain couples TRBV7-2 to TRBJ1-4, with D uncertain. V lost 1 base, J lost 6 bases, and 12 bases lay in between. This CDR3 is 15 amino acids long. Germline CDR1 is SGHTA and CDR2 is FQGNSA. CDR3 coding DNA: TGTGCCAGCAGCTTAGTGGGAAGATGGGATGAAAAACTGTTTTTT. Protein product: CASSLVGRWDEKLFF.

The rearrangement uses TRBV6-5 and TRBJ1-2; tentatively, D is TRBD1 (5 bases). Germline CDR1 and CDR2: MNHEY and SVGAGI. V was shortened by 2 bases and J by 6 bases, with 16 bases between the two germline ends. The CDR3 length is 15 residues. The CDR3 region is CASSYQTPGFDGYTF. The CDR3 nucleotides read TGTGCCAGCAGTTACCAGACCCCAGGGTTCGATGGCTACACCTTC.

The CDR3 is CASSHMPPASSYEQYF. As DNA, the CDR3 is TGTGCCAGCAGCCACATGCCCCCGGCCTCGTCCTACGAGCAGTACTTC. This rearrangement joins TRBV4-2 to TRBJ2-7, with D uncertain. The CDR3 runs to 16 residues. V shed 3 bases and J shed 1 base, with 16 bases lying between them. Germline V gene lookup returns CDR1 LGHNA and CDR2 YNFKEQ.

The V call is TRBV7-2, the J call TRBJ1-1; D gene unclear. V gave up 2 bases and J gave up 0 bases, with 4 bases separating them. Germline loops: CDR1 SGHTA, CDR2 FQGNSA. The CDR3 is 13 amino acids. CDR3 sequence reads: CASSLHLNTEAFF. The CDR3 nucleotides are TGTGCCAGCAGCTTACATCTGAACACTGAAGCTTTCTTT. Together with reference TRBV7-2 and TRBJ1-1, the CDR3 gives the full variable domain: GAGVSQSPSNKVTEKGKDVELRCDPISGHTALYWYRQSLGQGLEFLIYFQGNSAPDKSGLPSDRFSAERTGGSVSTLTIQRTQQEDSAVYLCASSLHLNTEAFFGQGTRLTVV.

This chain links TRBV5-8 with TRBJ2-7; TRBD2 is a possible D gene (5 bases). Per germline, CDR1 SGHTS and CDR2 YDEGEE. Trimming took off 3 bases at V and 5 bases at J, with 18 bases between the two ends. The CDR3 is 15 residues long. The CDR3: CASSSTGFMADEQYF. CDR3 DNA: TGTGCCAGCAGCTCGACGGGGTTCATGGCTGACGAGCAGTACTTC.